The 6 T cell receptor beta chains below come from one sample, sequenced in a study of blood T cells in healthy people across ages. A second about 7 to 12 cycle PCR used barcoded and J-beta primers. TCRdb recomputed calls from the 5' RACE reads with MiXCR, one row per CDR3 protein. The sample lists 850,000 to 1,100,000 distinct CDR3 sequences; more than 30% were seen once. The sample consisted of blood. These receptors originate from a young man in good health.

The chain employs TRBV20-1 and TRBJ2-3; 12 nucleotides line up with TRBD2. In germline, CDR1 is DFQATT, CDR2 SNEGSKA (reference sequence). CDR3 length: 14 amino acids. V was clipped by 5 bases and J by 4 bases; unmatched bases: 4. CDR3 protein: CSAPTSGGADTQYF. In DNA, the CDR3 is TGCAGTGCTCCGACTAGCGGGGGTGCAGATACGCAGTATTTT.

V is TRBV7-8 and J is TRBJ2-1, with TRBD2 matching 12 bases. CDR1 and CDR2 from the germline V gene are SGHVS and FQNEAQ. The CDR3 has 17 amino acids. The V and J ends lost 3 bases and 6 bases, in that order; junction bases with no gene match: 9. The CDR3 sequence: CASSFRTSGVALNEQFF. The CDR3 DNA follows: TGTGCCAGCAGCTTCCGGACTAGCGGGGTGGCCCTCAATGAGCAGTTCTTC.

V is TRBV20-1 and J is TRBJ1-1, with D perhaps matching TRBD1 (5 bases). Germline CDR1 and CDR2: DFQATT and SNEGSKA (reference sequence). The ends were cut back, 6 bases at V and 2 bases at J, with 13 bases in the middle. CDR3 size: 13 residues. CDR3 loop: CSAKQVVNTEAFF. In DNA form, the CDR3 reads TGCAGTGCCAAACAGGTCGTAAACACTGAAGCTTTCTTT.

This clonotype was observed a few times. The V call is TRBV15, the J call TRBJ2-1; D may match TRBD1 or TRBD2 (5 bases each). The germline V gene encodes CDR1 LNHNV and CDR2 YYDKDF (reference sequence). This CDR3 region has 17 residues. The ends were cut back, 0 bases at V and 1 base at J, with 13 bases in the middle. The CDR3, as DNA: TGTGCCACCAGCAGAGAGGGGCTCGAGGGGTCCTACAATGAGCAGTTCTTC. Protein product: CATSREGLEGSYNEQFF.

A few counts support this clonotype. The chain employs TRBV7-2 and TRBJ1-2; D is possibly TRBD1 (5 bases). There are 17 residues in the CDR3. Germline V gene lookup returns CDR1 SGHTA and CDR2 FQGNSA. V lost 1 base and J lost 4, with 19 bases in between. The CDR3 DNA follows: TGTGCCAGCAGCTTAGAGGCAGGGCAGGTCTTTGGCTATGGCTACACCTTC. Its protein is CASSLEAGQVFGYGYTF.

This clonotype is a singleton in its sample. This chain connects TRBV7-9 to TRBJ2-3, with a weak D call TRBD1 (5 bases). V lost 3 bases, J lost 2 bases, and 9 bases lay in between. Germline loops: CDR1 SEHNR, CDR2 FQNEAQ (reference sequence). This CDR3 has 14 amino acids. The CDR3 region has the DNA TGTGCCAGCAGCTTTGGGGCGCACACAGATACGCAGTATTTT. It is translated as CASSFGAHTDTQYF.